Sequencing of this T cell receptor (beta chain) was carried out in a study of CD8 T cells in ankylosing spondylitis. Regarding the study as a whole: What seemed typical of ankylosing spondylitis blood was a TCR beta motif built from several highly homologous variants. Those disease-linked clones were CD8+; they were also relatively rare in peripheral blood. Several of the motif variants were reported before in synovial fluid and blood from reactive arthritis. There was reportedly significant enrichment of clones that were disease-linked in matched ankylosing spondylitis synovial fluid.

Germline V gives CDR1 MNHNS, CDR2 SASEGT. V was trimmed by 6 bases and J by 5 bases, leaving 11 bases between them. The CDR3 spans 13 residues. Worth noting for this clonotype: Antigen specificity is unknown.

Library preparation for TCR beta used quantitative 5'-RACE with molecular barcodes. TCRdb re-called the 5' RACE reads through MiXCR, storing one row per CDR3 protein. Of around 450,000 distinct CDR3 sequences listed, roughly 25% are singletons. The clonotype originates from a male donor with ankylosing spondylitis. Sample: blood, either unsorted or a sorted T cell fraction (not recorded which). The rearrangement uses TRBV6-1 and TRBJ1-5, with a tentative D call TRBD1 (6 bases). The CDR3 loop is CASSRGVDQPQHF. The CDR3 DNA reads as TGTGCCAGCAGCAGGGGTGTGGATCAGCCCCAGCATTTT.